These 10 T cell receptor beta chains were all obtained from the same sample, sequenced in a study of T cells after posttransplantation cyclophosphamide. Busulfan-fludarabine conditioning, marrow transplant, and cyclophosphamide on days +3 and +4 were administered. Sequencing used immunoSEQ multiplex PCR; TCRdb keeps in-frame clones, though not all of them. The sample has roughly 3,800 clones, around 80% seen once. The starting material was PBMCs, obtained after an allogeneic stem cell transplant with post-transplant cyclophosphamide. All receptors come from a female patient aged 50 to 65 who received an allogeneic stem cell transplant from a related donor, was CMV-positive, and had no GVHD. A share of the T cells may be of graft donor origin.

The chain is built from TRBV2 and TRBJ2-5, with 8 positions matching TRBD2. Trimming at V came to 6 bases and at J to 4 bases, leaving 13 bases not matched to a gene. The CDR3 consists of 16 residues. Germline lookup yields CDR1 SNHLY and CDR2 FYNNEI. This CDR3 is CASSSGGGRRGETQYF. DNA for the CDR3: TGTGCCAGCAGCTCAGGCGGGGGGCGGAGGGGAGAGACCCAGTACTTC.

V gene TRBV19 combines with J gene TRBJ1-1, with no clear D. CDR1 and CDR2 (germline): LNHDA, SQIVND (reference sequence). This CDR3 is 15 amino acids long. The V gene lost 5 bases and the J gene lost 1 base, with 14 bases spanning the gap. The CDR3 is CASSPPPIRNTEAFF. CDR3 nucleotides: TGTGCCAGTAGTCCACCCCCGATTAGGAACACTGAAGCTTTCTTT.

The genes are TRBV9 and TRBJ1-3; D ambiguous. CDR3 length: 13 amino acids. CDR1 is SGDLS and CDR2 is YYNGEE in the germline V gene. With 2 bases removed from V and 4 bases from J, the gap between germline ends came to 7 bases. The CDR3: CASSVFQGNTIYF. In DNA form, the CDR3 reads TGTGCCAGCAGCGTGTTCCAAGGAAACACCATATATTTT.

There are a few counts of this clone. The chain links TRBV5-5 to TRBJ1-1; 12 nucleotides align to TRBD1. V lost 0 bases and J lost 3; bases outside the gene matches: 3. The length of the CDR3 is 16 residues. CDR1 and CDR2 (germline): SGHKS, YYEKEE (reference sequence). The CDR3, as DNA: TGTGCCAGCAGCTTGGGCGGGACAGGGGGCCACACTGAAGCTTTCTTT. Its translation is CASSLGGTGGHTEAFF.

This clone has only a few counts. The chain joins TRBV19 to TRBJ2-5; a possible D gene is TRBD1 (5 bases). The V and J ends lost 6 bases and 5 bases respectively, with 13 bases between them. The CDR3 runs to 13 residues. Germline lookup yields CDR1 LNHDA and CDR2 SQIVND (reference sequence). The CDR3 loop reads CASSPSKGETQYF. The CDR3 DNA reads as TGTGCCAGTAGCCCCTCTAAGGGGGAGACCCAGTACTTC. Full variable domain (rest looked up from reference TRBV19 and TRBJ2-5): DGGITQSPKYLFRKEGQNVTLSCEQNLNHDAMYWYRQDPGQGLRLIYYSQIVNDFQKGDIAEGYSVSREKKESFPLTVTSAQKNPTAFYLCASSPSKGETQYFGPGTRLLVL.

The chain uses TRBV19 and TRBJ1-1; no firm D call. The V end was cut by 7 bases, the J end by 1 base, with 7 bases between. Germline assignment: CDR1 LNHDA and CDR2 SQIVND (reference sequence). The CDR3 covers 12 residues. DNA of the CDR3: TGTGCCAGTAAACACCAGAACACTGAAGCTTTCTTT. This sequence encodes CASKHQNTEAFF. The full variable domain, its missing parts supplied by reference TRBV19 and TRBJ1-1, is DGGITQSPKYLFRKEGQNVTLSCEQNLNHDAMYWYRQDPGQGLRLIYYSQIVNDFQKGDIAEGYSVSREKKESFPLTVTSAQKNPTAFYLCASKHQNTEAFFGQGTRLTVV.

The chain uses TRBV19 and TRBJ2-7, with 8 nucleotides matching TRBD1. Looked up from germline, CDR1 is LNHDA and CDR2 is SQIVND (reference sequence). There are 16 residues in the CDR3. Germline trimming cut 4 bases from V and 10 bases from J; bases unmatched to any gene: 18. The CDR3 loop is CASSTPPGQGKPRQYF. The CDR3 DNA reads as TGTGCCAGTAGTACCCCACCCGGACAGGGAAAACCACGTCAGTACTTC. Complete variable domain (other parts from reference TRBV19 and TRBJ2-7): DGGITQSPKYLFRKEGQNVTLSCEQNLNHDAMYWYRQDPGQGLRLIYYSQIVNDFQKGDIAEGYSVSREKKESFPLTVTSAQKNPTAFYLCASSTPPGQGKPRQYFGPGTRLTVT.

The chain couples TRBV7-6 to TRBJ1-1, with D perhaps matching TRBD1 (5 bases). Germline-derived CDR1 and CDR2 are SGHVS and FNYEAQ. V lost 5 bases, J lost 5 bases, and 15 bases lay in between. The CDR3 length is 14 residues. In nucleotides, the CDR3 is TGTGCCAGCAGCCCGGGGGGAGCACCAACTGAAGCTTTCTTT. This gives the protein CASSPGGAPTEAFF.

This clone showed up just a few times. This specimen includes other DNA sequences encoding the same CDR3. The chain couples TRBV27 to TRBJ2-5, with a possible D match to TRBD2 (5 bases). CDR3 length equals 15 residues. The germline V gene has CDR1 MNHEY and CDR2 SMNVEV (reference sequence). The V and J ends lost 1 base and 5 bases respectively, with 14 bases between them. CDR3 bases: TGTGCCAGCAGTTTATTAATGGGGTCGGGGGAGACCCAGTACTTC. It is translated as CASSLLMGSGETQYF.

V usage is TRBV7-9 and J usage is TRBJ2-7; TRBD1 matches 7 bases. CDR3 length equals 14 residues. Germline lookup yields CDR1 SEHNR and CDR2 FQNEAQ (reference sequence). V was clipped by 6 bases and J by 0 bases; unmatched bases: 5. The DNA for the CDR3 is TGTGCCAGCAGGCCCGGGACAGCCTCCTACGAGCAGTACTTC. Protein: CASRPGTASYEQYF.